These 8 T cell receptor beta chains were all obtained from the same sample, sequenced in a study of regulatory T cells in long-lasting Graves disease. Time point here: newly diagnosed GD, antithyroid drugs for less than 3 months. PBMC-derived RNA was used for the TCR library. CDR3 regions were amplified by Arm-PCR using iRepertoire HTBI primers to build TCR beta libraries. One entry per CDR3 protein results from TCRdb running MiXCR on the multiplex PCR reads. The profile shows 450,000 to 700,000 distinct CDR3 sequences, about 13% of them singletons. These sequences were also reported in another study, on T cells in Graves' hyperthyroidism and ophthalmopathy.

Sample: peripheral blood mononuclear cells (PBMCs), taken at new diagnosis, from a patient treated with antithyroid drugs. The receptors shown here come from a man between 25 and 39 years old with Graves disease.

This clonotype was seen more than once but under ten times. CDR3 in DNA: TGTGCCAGCAGTTCTTATGCTAGCGGGAGGGTTTCAGATACGCAGTATTTT. Residues: CASSSYASGRVSDTQYF. V gene TRBV27 combines with J gene TRBJ2-3, with TRBD2 identical over 12 bases. The CDR3 sequence is 17 residues long. With 4 bases clipped from V and 4 bases from J, the junction kept 9 bases outside the gene matches. Germline CDR1 MNHEY, CDR2 SMNVEV (reference sequence).

This clonotype was found many times. The rearrangement joins TRBV12-3 or TRBV12-4 to TRBJ2-1; D is possibly TRBD2 (5 bases). The ends were cut back, 5 bases at V and 4 bases at J, with 18 bases in the middle. The CDR3 is 16 amino acids. The DNA of the CDR3 is TGTGCCAGCAGTCCCCTGGCGGGCACGGGGTACAATGAGCAGTTCTTC. Translating it yields CASSPLAGTGYNEQFF.

There are many counts of this clonotype. The chain recombines TRBV18 with TRBJ1-4; TRBD1 is a possible D gene (5 bases). Trimming pared 9 bases from V and 5 bases from J, leaving 16 bases between. CDR3 length: 14 residues. Germline V CDR1 and CDR2: KGHSH, LQKENI. The DNA of the CDR3 is TGTGCCAGTAGTCCGTCGGGGGGGAATGAAAAACTGTTTTTT. It specifies CASSPSGGNEKLFF.

This clonotype was counted between two and nine times. The chain uses TRBV6-1 and TRBJ1-2; weak D call: TRBD1 (5 bases). Germline CDR1 is MNHNS and CDR2 is SASEGT. Trimming took off 3 bases at V and 6 bases at J, with 14 bases between the two ends. The CDR3 totals 14 residues. The CDR3 protein is CASSEWQGEDGYTF. For the CDR3, the DNA is TGTGCCAGCAGTGAGTGGCAGGGCGAGGATGGCTACACCTTC.

This clonotype was seen repeatedly, ten times or more. The genes are TRBV29-1 and TRBJ1-1, with D unclear. CDR3 length equals 12 residues. CDR1 and CDR2 (germline): SQVTM, ANQGSEA. V was shortened by 4 bases and J by 1 base, with 7 bases between the two germline ends. CDR3 DNA: TGCAGCGTTGTAGTTGCGAACACTGAAGCTTTCTTT. Translated, it gives CSVVVANTEAFF.

This clonotype showed up many times. V and J are TRBV3-1 and TRBJ1-2, with D hard to call. The CDR3 consists of 12 residues. Germline V gene lookup returns CDR1 LGHDT and CDR2 YNNKEL (reference sequence). V lost 1 base and J 8 bases, leaving 8 bases between the germline ends. DNA for the CDR3: TGTGCCAGCAGCCAAGCAGGACGGGGCTACACCTTC. It encodes CASSQAGRGYTF.

This clonotype was seen more than once but under ten times. This chain joins TRBV6-5 and TRBJ1-1, with D possibly being TRBD1 (6 bases). The V and J ends lost 0 bases and 5 bases respectively, with 7 bases between them. Germline CDR1 is MNHEY and CDR2 is SVGAGI. CDR3 length equals 13 residues. The CDR3 protein is CASSYSQGTEAFF. The CDR3 coding sequence is TGTGCCAGCAGTTACTCGCAGGGGACTGAAGCTTTCTTT.

This clonotype was detected a few times. The chain has TRBV19 and TRBJ1-3; D gene uncertain. Germline loops: CDR1 LNHDA, CDR2 SQIVND (reference sequence). Trimming removed 5 bases at V and 0 bases at J, with 11 bases between. The CDR3 extends over 15 amino acids. CDR3 bases: TGTGCCAGTAGTCCTGACCGCCGCTCTGGAAACACCATATATTTT. Protein sequence: CASSPDRRSGNTIYF.